These T cell receptor beta chains were read from a single sample in a study of CD4+ T cells in melanoma. Repertoires were generated with immunoSEQ multiplex PCR, while TCRdb's copy carries only in-frame clones and drops some. This table has approximately 20,000 clones, roughly 82% appearing once. Sequencing was performed on cells from a culture (not recorded whether cultured in vitro). The receptors originated from a human donor with melanoma. Both conserved end residues are part of each CDR3. The D gene is left open where the match is weak. A clone size is listed for some rows: how often the clone was seen (once, few, many), or a class if it is expanded.

d_gene,v_gene,abundance,j_gene,CDR3nt,CDR3aa
TRBD2,TRBV4-1,.,TRBJ2-1,TGCGCCAGCAGCCAGGCCGGACTAGCGGGGAGCTCCTACAATGAGCAGTTCTTC,CASSQAGLAGSSYNEQFF
.,TRBV5-5,.,TRBJ1-2,TGTGCCAGCAGCCAGGGGCTGGCTAACTATGGCTACACCTTC,CASSQGLANYGYTF
TRBD1,TRBV30,once,TRBJ2-3,TGTGCCTGGTCGTCGGGACAGGGCACAGATACGCAGTATTTT,CAWSSGQGTDTQYF
.,TRBV5-1,.,TRBJ2-5,TGCGCCAGCAGCTTGTTTCGCCGGGGGACCCCAGAGACCCAGTACTTC,CASSLFRRGTPETQYF
.,TRBV5-1,.,TRBJ2-5,TGCGCCAGCAGCTTCGGAGGGGACAGCGGGGACCAAGAGACCCAGTACTTC,CASSFGGDSGDQETQYF
.,TRBV30,.,TRBJ1-6,TGTGCCTGGAGTGTGACCGGAATCTCCTATAATTCACCCCTCCACTTT,CAWSVTGISYNSPLHF
.,TRBV20-1,.,TRBJ1-1,TGCAGTGCTAGTCCGGGCCACGAAGCTTTCTTT,CSASPGHEAFF
.,TRBV15,.,TRBJ1-1,TGTGCCACCAGCAGAGATGCCGATCCTACAATGAACACTGAAGCTTTCTTT,CATSRDADPTMNTEAFF
.,TRBV10-2,.,TRBJ1-1,TGCGCCAGCAGTGAATTTATGGGGACCCGGGAGAACACTGAAGCTTTCTTT,CASSEFMGTRENTEAFF
.,TRBV6-6,.,TRBJ2-3,TGTGCCAGTAGAGCCGGGGGGCCCACAGATACGCAGTATTTT,CASRAGGPTDTQYF
.,TRBV11-2,.,TRBJ2-2,TGTGCCAGCAGCTCGGGGTGGACCGGGGAGCTGTTTTTT,CASSSGWTGELFF
.,TRBV2,.,TRBJ1-1,TGTGCCAGCAGGCTTAATTCGGGACTGATCGACACTGAAGCTTTCTTT,CASRLNSGLIDTEAFF
TRBD1,TRBV10-3,.,TRBJ1-5,TGTGCCATCAGTGAGCGGACAGGTAATCAGCCCCAGCATTTT,CAISERTGNQPQHF
.,TRBV5-1,once,TRBJ1-3,TGCGCCAGCAGCTGGAACTCAGGAGTCGGAAACACCATATATTTT,CASSWNSGVGNTIYF
.,TRBV6-1,.,TRBJ1-5,TGTGCCAGCAGTGAAGGTGGGGATAATCAGCCCCAGCATTTT,CASSEGGDNQPQHF
.,TRBV9,.,TRBJ2-5,TGTGCCAGCAGCCCTACCTTAGGACGGAGAAAAGACCAAGAGACCCAGTACTTC,CASSPTLGRRKDQETQYF
.,TRBV21-1,once,TRBJ1-4,TGTGCCAGCAGCAAAGAGGGATCCGAAGCAACTAATGAAAAACTGTTTTTT,CASSKEGSEATNEKLFF
.,TRBV5-1,.,TRBJ2-1,TGCGCCAGCAGCTTGGGGACCCAGGGAACTGAGCAGTTCTTC,CASSLGTQGTEQFF
.,TRBV11-2,.,TRBJ1-1,TGTGCCAGCACCCTCGCCCACCGAGGCACTGAAGCTTTCTTT,CASTLAHRGTEAFF
.,TRBV2,.,TRBJ2-1,TGTGCCAGCGGACGGAATCGGGACAATGAGCAGTTCTTC,CASGRNRDNEQFF
.,TRBV7-6,.,TRBJ1-3,TGTGCCAGCAGCGCCACTCGAGTAAGCTCTGGAAACACCATATATTTT,CASSATRVSSGNTIYF
TRBD2,TRBV5-1,.,TRBJ2-3,TGCGCCAGCAGCGCACGGGGGGGGGCAGATACGCAGTATTTT,CASSARGGADTQYF
TRBD1,TRBV6-4,.,TRBJ1-1,TGTGCCAGCAGGGAGACAGGGGCGCACACTGAAGCTTTCTTT,CASRETGAHTEAFF
.,TRBV5-1,.,TRBJ2-5,TGCGCCAGCAGGGGCGGGACAACTTTACAAGAGACCCAGTACTTC,CASRGGTTLQETQYF
.,TRBV7-7,.,TRBJ2-5,TGTGCCAGCAGCTTAGAGGGCACGAGGGGCGAGACCCAGTACTTC,CASSLEGTRGETQYF
.,TRBV27,.,TRBJ1-2,TGTGCCAGCAGTTTCGGACGGACCTATGGCTACACCTTC,CASSFGRTYGYTF
.,TRBV19,few,TRBJ1-2,TGTGCCAGTAGTATAGGAACAGGGTACTATGGCTACACCTTC,CASSIGTGYYGYTF
TRBD1,TRBV6-5,few,TRBJ2-7,TGTGCCAGCAGTTCAACGAGGACAGGGACCTACGAGCAGTACTTC,CASSSTRTGTYEQYF
.,TRBV29-1,.,TRBJ1-2,TGCAGCGTTGAGGAGGGGGGGTATGGCTACACCTTC,CSVEEGGYGYTF
.,TRBV7-9,.,TRBJ2-5,TGTGCCAGCAGCTTAGTGAGGGAGACCCAGTACTTC,CASSLVRETQYF
.,TRBV5-4,.,TRBJ1-4,TGTGCCAGCAGCTTGGGTGCAACTAATGAAAAACTGTTTTTT,CASSLGATNEKLFF
.,TRBV11-2,.,TRBJ1-1,TGTGCCAGCAGCTCCTCTCTAATCCGGGAAGCTTTCTTT,CASSSSLIREAFF
.,TRBV6-1,few,TRBJ2-1,TGTGCCAGCAGTGTCTGGGCTAACAATGAGCAGTTCTTC,CASSVWANNEQFF
.,TRBV5-1,.,TRBJ2-2,TGCGCCAGCAGCCGAGGGGCGGCGGGCGGGGAGCTGTTTTTT,CASSRGAAGGELFF
.,TRBV21-1,once,TRBJ1-5,TGTGCCAGCAGTAATCCACCGTGGGGGACCCATAGCAATCAGCCCCAGCATTTT,CASSNPPWGTHSNQPQHF
.,TRBV5-1,.,TRBJ1-4,TGCGCCAGCAGGGGGGGTCGGCCTAATGAAAAACTGTTTTTT,CASRGGRPNEKLFF
.,TRBV7-3,.,TRBJ2-2,TGTGCCAGCAGCCCGCCGGGACGAGGAAACACCGGGGAGCTGTTTTTT,CASSPPGRGNTGELFF
.,TRBV29-1,.,TRBJ2-7,TGCAGCGTTGGGGGGCAATCCCTTCCCTACGAGCAGTACTTC,CSVGGQSLPYEQYF
.,TRBV6-5,.,TRBJ1-1,TGTGCCAGCAGTTACTCGGCCGGCCGCGGGACGTCAGCTTTCTTT,CASSYSAGRGTSAFF
.,TRBV6-6,.,TRBJ1-2,TGTGCCAGCAAGGGAGGGAAGCATGGCTACACCTTC,CASKGGKHGYTF
TRBD1,TRBV27,once,TRBJ1-6,TGTGCCAGCAGCTGGGACAGGGCAAATTCACCCCTCCACTTT,CASSWDRANSPLHF
.,TRBV7-9,.,TRBJ2-3,TGTGCCAGCAGCCTGGATACGGATACGCAGTATTTT,CASSLDTDTQYF
.,TRBV2,.,TRBJ2-3,TGTGCCAGCAGTGACCCAGGCCCCTATTTTTTT,CASSDPGPYFF
TRBD2,TRBV9,.,TRBJ2-3,TGTGCCAGCAGCGACGGAAAGCGGGGGGGCGTAGATACGCAGTATTTT,CASSDGKRGGVDTQYF
.,TRBV5-1,.,TRBJ1-2,TGCGCCAGCAGCTCCGACGGGAACTATGGCTACACCTTC,CASSSDGNYGYTF
.,TRBV5-1,once,TRBJ2-5,TGCGCCAGCAGCTTCAACAGGGTCCAAGAGACCCAGTACTTC,CASSFNRVQETQYF
.,TRBV2,few,TRBJ1-6,TGTGCCAGCACGGTCTCCTATAATTCACCCCTCCACTTT,CASTVSYNSPLHF
.,TRBV11-2,.,TRBJ1-2,TGTGCCAGCAGGCAAACGGGAACAACTAACTATGGCTACACCTTC,CASRQTGTTNYGYTF
TRBD2,TRBV27,.,TRBJ2-2,TGTGCCAGCAGTACAACGGGACTAGCCACCACCGGGGAGCTGTTTTTT,CASSTTGLATTGELFF
.,TRBV11-2,.,TRBJ2-1,TGTGCCAGCAGCTTAGCAGGGAGCTCCTACAATGAGCAGTTCTTC,CASSLAGSSYNEQFF
.,TRBV13,medium-sized,TRBJ2-7,TGTGCCAGCAGCTACTACACGGGACAACACTACGAGCAGTACTTC,CASSYYTGQHYEQYF
.,TRBV7-6,once,TRBJ2-5,TGTGCCAGCAGCTCATACGGGCCCGGAGAGACCCAGTACTTC,CASSSYGPGETQYF
.,TRBV14,.,TRBJ1-1,TGTGCCAGCAGCCAAACCGGGTTGGCTGAAGCTTTCTTT,CASSQTGLAEAFF
TRBD1,TRBV6-5,.,TRBJ2-7,TGTGCCAGCAGGACCGACAGGGGCGCCTACGAGCAGTACTTC,CASRTDRGAYEQYF
.,TRBV30,.,TRBJ1-1,TGTGCCTGGAGTGTCGAGGGGCGCGGAGCTTTCTTT,CAWSVEGRGAFF